Listed below are T cell receptor beta chains from one sample, sequenced in a study of shared clonotypes between healthy human individuals. The repertoire was sequenced with immunoSEQ multiplex PCR; TCRdb's copy has only in-frame clones and lacks some. In the table there are over a million clones, roughly 98.5% of which are singletons. Sequencing was performed on naive CD4+ T cells sorted from blood. These receptors came from a young man in good health. Both conserved end residues are part of each CDR3. The D gene is left open where the match is weak. Clone size is given for some rows only: seen once, a few or many times, or a class if the clone is expanded.

j_gene,d_gene,v_gene,abundance,CDR3nt,CDR3aa
TRBJ2-4,.,TRBV28,.,TGTGCCAGCAGTTTCGGCGCCGGACAAGGGTCAAACATTCAGTACTTC,CASSFGAGQGSNIQYF
TRBJ1-1,.,TRBV20-1,.,TGCAGTGCAACCTCGGGAGGTGAAGCTTTCTTT,CSATSGGEAFF
TRBJ2-7,TRBD1,TRBV5-4,.,TGTGCCAGCAGCTTGGATGTTCAGACAGGGGGCTACGAGCAGTACTTC,CASSLDVQTGGYEQYF
TRBJ2-2,.,TRBV28,.,TGTGCCAGCAGTTCCCCGGGGGACCTAACCGGGGAGCTGTTTTTT,CASSSPGDLTGELFF
TRBJ2-7,.,TRBV28,.,TGTGCCAGCAGTTTATGGCGCCCCGTGGGACGGAAGGACGAGCAGTACTTC,CASSLWRPVGRKDEQYF
TRBJ1-4,.,TRBV5-1,.,TGCGCCAGCAGCTTGATGCCAGCAACTAATGAAAAACTGTTTTTT,CASSLMPATNEKLFF
TRBJ1-1,TRBD1,TRBV5-1,.,TGCGCCAGCAGCCCCCAGGGGGAGGACACTGAAGCTTTCTTT,CASSPQGEDTEAFF
TRBJ2-7,TRBD2,TRBV11-2,.,TGTGCCAGCAGCTCGGGACTACCCTACGAGCAGTACTTC,CASSSGLPYEQYF
TRBJ2-3,TRBD2,TRBV11-3,.,TGTGCCAGCAGCCCGGGACTAGCGGATATGGCAGATACGCAGTATTTT,CASSPGLADMADTQYF
TRBJ2-7,.,TRBV30,.,TGTGCCTGGAGTGACAGGCCCCATTCTTACGAGCAGTACTTC,CAWSDRPHSYEQYF
TRBJ1-2,.,TRBV10-3,.,TGTGCCATCAGTGAGCGAGAGGGAGGCTATGGCTACACCTTC,CAISEREGGYGYTF
TRBJ1-2,TRBD1,TRBV6-4,.,TGTGCCAGCAGTGTAACTCCGGGACAGAACTATGGCTACACCTTC,CASSVTPGQNYGYTF
TRBJ1-1,.,TRBV20-1,.,TGCAGTGCTCGTCAGGGGGAAGCTTTCTTT,CSARQGEAFF
TRBJ2-5,.,TRBV9,.,TGTGCCAGCAGCGTAGGCGGGAATCAGAAGACCCAGTACTTC,CASSVGGNQKTQYF
TRBJ2-6,.,TRBV5-1,.,TGCGCCAGCAGCTTGGGACGGTTATCTGGGGCCAACGTCCTGACTTTC,CASSLGRLSGANVLTF
TRBJ1-5,TRBD1,TRBV7-9,.,TGTGCCAGCAGCATCGGGACAGGGGTTGGTAGTCAGCCCCAGCATTTT,CASSIGTGVGSQPQHF
TRBJ2-1,.,TRBV21-1,once,TGTGCCAGCAGCAATGAGGCCCCGGGACAGCCAGGGAATGAGCAGTTCTTC,CASSNEAPGQPGNEQFF
TRBJ2-2,TRBD2,TRBV18,.,TGTGCCAGCTCCCCCGATTTAGCGGGGAACACCGGGGAGCTGTTTTTT,CASSPDLAGNTGELFF
TRBJ2-7,.,TRBV10-3,.,TGTGCCATCAGTATCCCCGATACCTACGAGCAGTACTTC,CAISIPDTYEQYF
TRBJ2-3,TRBD2,TRBV15,once,TGTGCCACCAGCAGCCCCGGGACTAGCGGGACGTATACGCAGTATTTT,CATSSPGTSGTYTQYF
TRBJ1-2,TRBD1,TRBV18,.,TGTGCCAGCTCACCCGCCGGAGGGGGCGGCGGCTACACCTTC,CASSPAGGGGGYTF
TRBJ2-7,.,TRBV19,once,TGTGCCAGTAGTATAGGGACTCTCTACGAGCAGTACTTC,CASSIGTLYEQYF
TRBJ2-6,.,TRBV19,.,TGTGCCAGTAGTCCCCCCCGAGGGGAGGCCAACGTCCTGACTTTC,CASSPPRGEANVLTF
TRBJ2-3,TRBD2,TRBV9,.,TGTGCCAGCAGCTGGGGACTAGCGCATAGCACAGATACGCAGTATTTT,CASSWGLAHSTDTQYF
TRBJ2-7,.,TRBV4-3,.,TGCGCCAGCAGCCCACATAGACTGGACTACGAGCAGTACTTC,CASSPHRLDYEQYF
TRBJ2-1,.,TRBV27,.,TGTGCCAGCACTTATAATCGGGGGTACAATGAGCAGTTCTTC,CASTYNRGYNEQFF
TRBJ2-7,TRBD1,TRBV29-1,once,TGCAGCGTTTTACGGGACAGGGGTCACGAGCAGTACTTC,CSVLRDRGHEQYF
TRBJ2-7,.,TRBV11-3,.,TGTGCCAGCAGCCCCCAAATACAGGGTGCCTACGAGCAGTACTTC,CASSPQIQGAYEQYF
TRBJ1-5,.,TRBV7-9,.,TGTGCCAGCAGCTCCTCGGGTGTTCAGCCCCAGCATTTT,CASSSSGVQPQHF
TRBJ2-6,.,TRBV5-1,.,TGCGCCAGCAGCTTGGCGGGGTCTGGGGCCAACGTCCTGACTTTC,CASSLAGSGANVLTF
TRBJ2-7,TRBD2,TRBV10-3,.,TGTGCCATCAGACCGAGAGCTAGCGGGGCCTACGAGCAGTACTTC,CAIRPRASGAYEQYF
TRBJ2-5,.,TRBV20-1,.,TGCACTTTCAGTCAGCAAGAGACCCAGTACTTC,CTFSQQETQYF
TRBJ2-7,.,TRBV6-5,.,TGTGCCAGCAGACCGCCGGACAGGCGGGACTACGAGCAGTACTTC,CASRPPDRRDYEQYF
TRBJ2-1,TRBD2,TRBV11-2,once,TGTGCCAGCAGCTTAGATCGAGCGGGAGCTTACAATGAGCAGTTCTTC,CASSLDRAGAYNEQFF
TRBJ2-1,TRBD2,TRBV4-3,.,TGCGCCAGCAGCCAGGGGGGTAGCGGGAGTTTTTATGAGCAGTTCTTC,CASSQGGSGSFYEQFF
TRBJ1-5,.,TRBV2,.,TGTGCCAGCAGCCGCGACAGAAGCAATCAGCCCCAGCATTTT,CASSRDRSNQPQHF
TRBJ2-7,.,TRBV15,.,TGTGCCACCAGCAGCCGGACAGTTCCTAACGAGCAGTACTTC,CATSSRTVPNEQYF
TRBJ2-7,TRBD1,TRBV6-5,.,TGTGCCAGCAGTTTTGGACAGGGCGAGCAGTACTTC,CASSFGQGEQYF
TRBJ2-3,.,TRBV14,once,TGTGCCAGCAGCCATCCGAGCTTCACAGATACGCAGTATTTT,CASSHPSFTDTQYF
TRBJ2-4,.,TRBV27,.,TGTGCCAGCAGTTATACTTCCGCCAAAAACATTCAGTACTTC,CASSYTSAKNIQYF
TRBJ2-1,.,TRBV28,.,TGTGCCAGCAGTTTATATTCCTGGGAGCAGTTCTTC,CASSLYSWEQFF
TRBJ2-7,TRBD2,TRBV7-3,.,TGTGCCAGCAGCCGCGGACTAGCGGGCATCTACGAGCAGTACTTC,CASSRGLAGIYEQYF
TRBJ2-5,.,TRBV19,.,TGTGCCAGTAGTGGGAGTCGGGAGACCCAGTACTTC,CASSGSRETQYF
TRBJ2-7,TRBD2,TRBV5-1,.,TGCGCCAGCCATTCCGGCAGCTTTCCGACAGGGAGAGTAGCGGGAGTGGGGGAGCAGTACTTC,CASHSGSFPTGRVAGVGEQYF
TRBJ2-5,.,TRBV9,.,TGTGCCAGCAACCCCGACCCACTTCTCGAGACCCAGTACTTC,CASNPDPLLETQYF
TRBJ1-1,.,TRBV6-1,.,TGTGCCAGCAGTGCCTCGTACTGGAACACTGAAGCTTTCTTT,CASSASYWNTEAFF
TRBJ2-1,.,TRBV28,.,TGTGCCAGCAGTTATCGATTGAGGGGCAGCTCCTACAATGAGCAGTTCTTC,CASSYRLRGSSYNEQFF
TRBJ2-1,TRBD2,TRBV10-1,.,TGCGCCAGTTCCCGAACTAGCGGGAGCGAGCAGTTCTTC,CASSRTSGSEQFF
TRBJ2-3,.,TRBV18,.,TGTGCCAGCTCACCAACAAGGGAGAGGGGCACAGATACGCAGTATTTT,CASSPTRERGTDTQYF
TRBJ2-7,TRBD2,TRBV5-4,.,TGTGCCAGCAGCAAGAACCCTAGCGGCGGCTACGAGCAGTACTTC,CASSKNPSGGYEQYF
TRBJ2-1,.,TRBV7-2,.,TGTGCCAGCAGCTTAGTGACAGTACCGGGTGAGCAGTTCTTC,CASSLVTVPGEQFF
TRBJ2-7,.,TRBV5-6,.,TGTGCCAGCAGCTCCTGGGGTCGATGGGCCTACGAGCAGTACTTC,CASSSWGRWAYEQYF
TRBJ2-7,.,TRBV6-6,.,TGTGCCAGCAGTCAAGGGCGTCGGCAGGAATCCTACGAGCAGTACTTC,CASSQGRRQESYEQYF
TRBJ2-1,.,TRBV2,.,TGTGCCAGCAGTGAGGGATGGGGCCAGGGTAATCACAATGAGCAGTTCTTC,CASSEGWGQGNHNEQFF
TRBJ2-3,TRBD1,TRBV4-1,.,TGCGCCAGCAGCCAAGGACAGGGCAGCACAGATACGCAGTATTTT,CASSQGQGSTDTQYF